These T cell receptor beta chains were read from a single sample in a study of blood T cell repertoires in COVID-19. Here immunoSEQ multiplex PCR was the method, and the copy in TCRdb shows in-frame clones only, minus some. The sample yields about 210,000 clones, around 87% seen once. Sequences were obtained from PBMCs or T cells enriched from blood (not recorded which). These receptors came from a man aged 25 to 45 in a cohort exposed to, infected with or recovered from COVID-19 (not recorded which). Each CDR3 is given with its conserved first and last residue. The D gene is left open where the match is weak. The listing skips clone size in some rows; elsewhere it reads once, few, many or a size class.

CDR3 protein	CDR3 DNA	clone size	V gene	J gene	D gene
CASAVGPEQYF	TGCGCCAGCGCCGTGGGGCCCGAGCAGTACTTC	-	TRBV5-1	TRBJ2-7	-
CASRRQGLDTQYF	TGTGCCAGCCGACGACAGGGGTTAGATACGCAGTATTTT	few	TRBV27	TRBJ2-3	TRBD1
CASSPARDTAYGYTF	TGTGCCAGCTCACCCGCACGGGACACGGCCTATGGCTACACCTTC	-	TRBV18	TRBJ1-2	-
CASRSARTGGATNEKLFF	TGTGCCAGCAGATCGGCCCGGACAGGGGGCGCAACTAATGAAAAACTGTTTTTT	-	TRBV7-9	TRBJ1-4	TRBD1
CAGRGQEVVNSPLHF	TGTGCCGGCCGGGGACAGGAGGTTGTTAATTCACCCCTCCACTTT	-	TRBV28	TRBJ1-6	TRBD1
CASSPPGRAKFF	TGTGCCAGCAGTCCCCCCGGGAGGGCCAAGTTCTTC	-	TRBV6-5	TRBJ2-1	TRBD2
CASSPSKGGGNQPQHF	TGTGCCAGCTCACCATCGAAAGGGGGCGGCAATCAGCCCCAGCATTTT	-	TRBV18	TRBJ1-5	TRBD1
CASSQGTGISGGYTF	TGTGCCAGCAGCCAAGGGACAGGGATATCTGGGGGCTACACCTTC	-	TRBV7-2	TRBJ1-2	TRBD1
CASSYRGGVTGELFF	TGTGCCAGCAGCTATCGGGGGGGGGTCACCGGGGAGCTGTTTTTT	-	TRBV7-3	TRBJ2-2	TRBD2
CATSARLADNNEQFF	TGTGCCACCAGCGCCCGACTAGCGGACAACAATGAGCAGTTCTTC	-	TRBV15	TRBJ2-1	TRBD2
CASSLLFGYTF	TGTGCCAGCAGCTTATTATTCGGCTACACCTTC	-	TRBV7-2	TRBJ1-2	-
CASSVGGINQPQHF	TGTGCCAGCAGCGTAGGGGGCATCAATCAGCCCCAGCATTTT	-	TRBV9	TRBJ1-5	-
CASSPQWDSPTYEQYF	TGTGCCAGTAGTCCCCAATGGGACAGCCCTACCTACGAGCAGTACTTC	-	TRBV19	TRBJ2-7	TRBD1
CASRPVGTGMTYEQYF	TGTGCCAGCAGACCGGTTGGGACAGGGATGACCTACGAGCAGTACTTC	-	TRBV28	TRBJ2-7	TRBD1
CASSVAGTRSYTDTQYF	TGTGCCAGCAGCGTTGCGGGCACCCGCAGTTACACAGATACGCAGTATTTT	-	TRBV9	TRBJ2-3	-
CASSLRTGGNEQFF	TGTGCCAGCAGCTTGCGGACAGGGGGGAATGAGCAGTTCTTC	once	TRBV7-2	TRBJ2-1	TRBD1
CVSSLSNLQGGETQYF	TGTGTCAGCAGTTTATCCAACCTACAGGGGGGAGAGACCCAGTACTTC	-	TRBV27	TRBJ2-5	TRBD1
CASGFQATGELFF	TGTGCTAGTGGTTTTCAGGCCACCGGGGAGCTGTTTTTT	-	TRBV12-5	TRBJ2-2	-
CASSVDLQREKETQYF	TGTGCCAGCAGCGTAGATCTCCAGCGAGAGAAAGAGACCCAGTACTTC	-	TRBV9	TRBJ2-5	-
CASSLASSSADTQYF	TGCGCCAGCAGCTTGGCCTCATCATCGGCAGATACGCAGTATTTT	-	TRBV5-1	TRBJ2-3	-
CASSLRGTGELFF	TGTGCCAGCAGCTTAAGAGGGACCGGGGAGCTGTTTTTT	-	TRBV7-3	TRBJ2-2	-
CASSITGQTYEQYF	TGTGCCAGCAGCATCACGGGACAGACCTACGAGCAGTACTTC	-	TRBV5-4	TRBJ2-7	TRBD1
CASSLYRDSNEQFF	TGTGCCAGCAGCTTATACCGGGACAGCAATGAGCAGTTCTTC	-	TRBV11-3	TRBJ2-1	TRBD1
CATSARRPGQGQETQYF	TGTGCCACCAGTGCGAGACGCCCGGGACAGGGCCAAGAGACCCAGTACTTC	-	TRBV15	TRBJ2-5	TRBD1
CSVGRMNTEAFF	TGCAGCGTTGGGCGGATGAACACTGAAGCTTTCTTT	-	TRBV29-1	TRBJ1-1	-
CASRNRESGYTF	TGTGCCAGCAGAAACAGGGAAAGTGGCTACACCTTC	-	TRBV25-1	TRBJ1-2	-